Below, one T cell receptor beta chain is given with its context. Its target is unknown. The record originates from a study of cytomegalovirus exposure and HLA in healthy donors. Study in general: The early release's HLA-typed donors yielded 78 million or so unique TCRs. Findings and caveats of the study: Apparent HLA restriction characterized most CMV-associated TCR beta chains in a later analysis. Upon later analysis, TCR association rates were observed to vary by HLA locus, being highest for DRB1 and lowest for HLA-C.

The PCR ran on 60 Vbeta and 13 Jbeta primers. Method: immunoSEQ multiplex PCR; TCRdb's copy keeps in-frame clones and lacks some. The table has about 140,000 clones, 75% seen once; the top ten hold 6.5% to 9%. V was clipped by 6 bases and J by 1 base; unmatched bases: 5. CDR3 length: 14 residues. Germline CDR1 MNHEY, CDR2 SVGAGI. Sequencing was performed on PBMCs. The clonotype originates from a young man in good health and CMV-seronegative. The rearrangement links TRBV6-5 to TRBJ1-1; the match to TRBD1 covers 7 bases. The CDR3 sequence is CASRLGQPNTEAFF. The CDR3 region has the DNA TGTGCCAGCAGATTGGGACAGCCGAACACTGAAGCTTTCTTT.